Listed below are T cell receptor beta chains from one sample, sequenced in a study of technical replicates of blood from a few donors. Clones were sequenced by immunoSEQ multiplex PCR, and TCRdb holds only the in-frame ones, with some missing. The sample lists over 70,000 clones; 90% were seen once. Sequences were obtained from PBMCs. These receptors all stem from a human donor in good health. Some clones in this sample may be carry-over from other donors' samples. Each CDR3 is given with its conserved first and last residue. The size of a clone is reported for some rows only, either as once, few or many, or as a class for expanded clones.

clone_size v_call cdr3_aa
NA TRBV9 CASSAPGTPNNEQFF
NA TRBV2 CASSEAGNQPQHF
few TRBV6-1 CASSEPPGGGAGETQYF
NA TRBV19 CASSIVRVGQPQHF
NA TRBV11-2 CASSLGLAGSSYEQYF
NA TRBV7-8 CASSLGGQWGSNEQFF
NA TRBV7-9 CASSLTGGDYNEQFF
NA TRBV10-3 CAIRDGSIDEQFF
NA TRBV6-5 CASRGRLAGGFEQYF
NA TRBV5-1 CASSNKGGDYGYTF
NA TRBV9 CASSVLAGGQETQYF
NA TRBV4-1 CASSQLKLMSSYNEQFF
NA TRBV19 CASSIRTSGYNEQFF
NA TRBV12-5 CASGWGTGGQYF
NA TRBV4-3 CASSHPGSDTQYF
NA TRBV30 CAWSIGGDTDTQYF
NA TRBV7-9 CASSLANRQGHEKLFF
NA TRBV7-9 CASSSPTGGAGPTDTQYF
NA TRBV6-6 CASSYSTLGGETQYF
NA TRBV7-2 CASSLTGQGTYEQYF
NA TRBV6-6 CASSYPRGGYTF
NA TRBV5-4 CASSAGQQRNSPLHF
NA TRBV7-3 CASSSGQGYTGELFF
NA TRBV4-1 CASSLDRGTDTQYF